This T cell receptor beta chain is drawn from a study of cytomegalovirus exposure and HLA in healthy donors. Study context: An earlier analysis identified 117 million unique TCR beta sequences in 150 million to 200 million T cells. Study-level points and caveats: High sensitivity and specificity were reportedly achieved when the classifier diagnosed cytomegalovirus status. Later analysis suggested links between common viral pathogens and several top significant clusters. Later on, an analysis tied about 17,000 TCR beta sequences to HLA alleles at 0.05 false discovery rate.

About this clone: Its antigen is currently unknown.

Vbeta (60) and Jbeta (13) primers were used in the PCR. Profiled with immunoSEQ multiplex PCR; TCRdb holds only in-frame clones, not every one. The repertoire consists of about 120,000 clones, with 81% occurring once and the leading ten covering about 3.9%. This receptor was obtained from a man in his late teens or twenties in good health and CMV-seropositive. Sequencing input: PBMCs.

The CDR3 nucleotides are TGTGCCAGCAGCCTACAGGGGGTGGATGGCTACACCTTC. This sequence encodes CASSLQGVDGYTF. This chain connects TRBV5-4 to TRBJ1-2; 8 positions agree with TRBD1. The CDR3 spans 13 residues. The junction had 5 bases not matched to a gene; V was cut back by 4 bases and J by 6 bases. The V gene's germline CDR1 is SGHNT and CDR2 YYREEE (reference sequence).